This is a list of T cell receptor beta chains from one sample in a study of CD8 T cells in ankylosing spondylitis. TCRdb analysed the 5' RACE reads with MiXCR anew, one entry per CDR3 protein. This table has some 350,000 distinct CDR3 sequences, roughly 14% appearing once. Sample: blood, either unsorted or a sorted T cell fraction (not recorded which). These TCRs come from a male donor with ankylosing spondylitis or in good health (not recorded which). CDR3s include the opening cysteine and the closing phenylalanine or tryptophan. A D gene is named only where the DNA matches it firmly. Not every row has a clone size; where given, it reads once, few, many or a size class.

clone_size,v_call,j_call,d_call,cdr3_aa,cdr3_nt
NA,TRBV12-3/TRBV12-4,TRBJ1-2,NA,CASSPKGWDGYTF,TGTGCCAGCAGCCCTAAGGGGTGGGATGGCTACACCTTC
NA,TRBV3-1,TRBJ2-2,TRBD2,CASSQDLTSRNTGELFF,TGTGCCAGCAGCCAAGATTTGACTAGCAGGAACACCGGGGAGCTGTTTTTT
NA,TRBV14,TRBJ2-7,NA,CASSQVTGRFNEQYF,TGTGCCAGCAGCCAAGTTACAGGGAGATTCAACGAGCAGTACTTC
NA,TRBV2,TRBJ2-3,NA,CASSEASVDTQYF,TGTGCCAGCAGTGAAGCTTCTGTAGATACGCAGTATTTT
NA,TRBV7-9,TRBJ2-1,TRBD2,CASSIGGAGYNEQFF,TGTGCCAGCAGTATCGGGGGGGCGGGATACAATGAGCAGTTCTTC
NA,TRBV20-1,TRBJ2-2,NA,CSARELDTGELFF,TGCAGTGCTAGAGAACTGGACACCGGGGAGCTGTTTTTT
few,TRBV12-3/TRBV12-4,TRBJ2-2,TRBD1,CASSTGGPGELFF,TGTGCCAGCAGTACAGGGGGTCCCGGGGAGCTGTTTTTT
NA,TRBV5-1,TRBJ2-1,TRBD1,CASSADRGTLYEQFF,TGCGCCAGCAGCGCGGACAGGGGAACTCTTTATGAGCAGTTCTTC
many,TRBV7-9,TRBJ2-1,NA,CASSPTLVGPSYNEQFF,TGTGCCAGCAGCCCCACTCTGGTGGGTCCCTCCTACAATGAGCAGTTCTTC
few,TRBV11-2,TRBJ2-7,NA,CASSLGRVASYEQYF,TGTGCCAGCAGCTTAGGCAGGGTAGCCTCCTACGAGCAGTACTTC
few,TRBV5-1,TRBJ2-2,NA,CASRVLTGELFF,TGCGCCAGCAGGGTGTTAACCGGGGAGCTGTTTTTT
few,TRBV12-3/TRBV12-4,TRBJ1-2,TRBD1,CASSSGTGGFGYTF,TGTGCCAGCAGTTCCGGGACAGGGGGCTTTGGCTACACCTTC
NA,TRBV10-2,TRBJ2-5,NA,CASREVTWSEEETQYF,TGCGCCAGCAGGGAGGTAACGTGGTCAGAGGAAGAGACCCAGTACTTC
few,TRBV10-1,TRBJ2-7,NA,CASSSLRDKSYEQYF,TGCGCCAGCAGTTCCCTCCGGGACAAATCCTACGAGCAGTACTTC
NA,TRBV19,TRBJ1-5,TRBD1,CASRSSGTGNNQPQHF,TGTGCCAGTAGGTCCTCCGGGACAGGGAACAATCAGCCCCAGCATTTT
many,TRBV5-1,TRBJ2-3,TRBD1,CASSPAGDRFSSTDTQYF,TGCGCCAGCAGCCCAGCAGGGGACAGGTTCTCTAGCACAGATACGCAGTATTTT
NA,TRBV20-1,TRBJ2-5,NA,CSASGFSSEVETQYF,TGCAGTGCTAGCGGGTTTAGCTCCGAGGTGGAGACCCAGTACTTC
NA,TRBV14,TRBJ2-4,TRBD1,CASSSDRGSIQYF,TGTGCCAGCAGCTCGGACAGGGGGAGCATTCAGTACTTC
few,TRBV10-3,TRBJ2-7,NA,CAISESMGGGEQYF,TGTGCCATCAGTGAGTCGATGGGGGGCGGCGAGCAGTACTTC
few,TRBV27,TRBJ1-6,TRBD1,CASSLGQRNSPLHF,TGTGCCAGCAGTTTGGGACAGAGAAATTCACCCCTCCACTTT
few,TRBV6-1,TRBJ1-1,TRBD1,CASGTGGNTEAFF,TGTGCCAGTGGGACAGGGGGGAACACTGAAGCTTTCTTT
few,TRBV2,TRBJ2-7,TRBD2,CASSDPRLAGNSYEQYF,TGTGCCAGCAGTGACCCAAGACTAGCGGGCAACTCCTACGAGCAGTACTTC
few,TRBV6-5,TRBJ2-3,TRBD1,CASSSQAGQGDGTDTQYF,TGTGCCAGCAGTTCCCAAGCTGGTCAGGGGGATGGCACAGATACGCAGTATTTT
few,TRBV20-1,TRBJ2-4,NA,CSADQSKNIQYF,TGCAGTGCAGACCAGAGCAAAAACATTCAGTACTTC
many,TRBV12-3/TRBV12-4,TRBJ2-3,TRBD2,CASSWGGNTDTQYF,TGTGCCAGCAGTTGGGGGGGAAACACAGATACGCAGTATTTT
NA,TRBV20-1,TRBJ2-4,TRBD2,CSATSGGLAKNIQYF,TGCAGTGCTACGAGCGGGGGCCTAGCCAAAAACATTCAGTACTTC
NA,TRBV7-8,TRBJ1-1,NA,CASSGTSGVTEAFF,TGTGCCAGCAGCGGGACCAGCGGGGTCACTGAAGCTTTCTTT
many,TRBV12-3/TRBV12-4,TRBJ1-3,NA,CASSHTINPGNTIYF,TGTGCCAGCAGTCACACCATCAACCCTGGAAACACCATATATTTT
few,TRBV6-2/TRBV6-3,TRBJ1-5,NA,CASSYSGGPFNQPQHF,TGTGCCAGCAGTTACTCAGGGGGGCCCTTTAATCAGCCCCAGCATTTT
many,TRBV2,TRBJ2-2,NA,CASRLLVGGELFF,TGTGCCAGCAGACTCCTCGTCGGCGGGGAGCTGTTTTTT
NA,TRBV5-1,TRBJ1-2,TRBD1,CASSPTGGGGYTF,TGCGCCAGCAGCCCGACAGGGGGTGGAGGCTACACCTTC
NA,TRBV12-3/TRBV12-4,TRBJ1-4,TRBD1,CASSLWEQGGEKLFF,TGTGCCAGCTCCCTTTGGGAACAGGGGGGTGAAAAACTGTTTTTT
NA,TRBV10-3,TRBJ2-1,NA,CAIKPEGDSFNEQFF,TGTGCCATCAAACCGGAAGGGGATTCCTTCAATGAGCAGTTCTTC
NA,TRBV30,TRBJ2-3,NA,CAWSAAGDSTDTQYF,TGTGCCTGGAGTGCAGCGGGCGATAGCACAGATACGCAGTATTTT
NA,TRBV5-1,TRBJ2-7,TRBD2,CASSLMAGDTYEQYF,TGCGCCAGCAGCTTGATGGCGGGAGATACCTACGAGCAGTACTTC
few,TRBV4-1,TRBJ1-3,NA,CASSPTGTGGLAGNTIYF,TGCGCCAGCAGCCCGACCGGGACTGGGGGATTGGCGGGAAACACCATATATTTT
NA,TRBV7-9,TRBJ2-3,TRBD2,CASTPPGWGGDTQYF,TGTGCCAGCACTCCCCCGGGCTGGGGGGGAGATACGCAGTATTTT
NA,TRBV7-9,TRBJ2-7,NA,CASSFTSTYEQYF,TGTGCCAGCAGCTTTACTAGTACCTACGAGCAGTACTTC
few,TRBV5-1,TRBJ1-6,NA,CASSPGMEGSPLHF,TGCGCCAGCAGCCCTGGGATGGAGGGCTCACCCCTCCACTTT
NA,TRBV20-1,TRBJ2-7,TRBD2,CSARDRLAGGGEQYF,TGCAGTGCTAGAGATCGACTAGCGGGAGGTGGCGAGCAGTACTTC
NA,TRBV10-3,TRBJ1-1,NA,CAITSGTRDTEAFF,TGTGCCATCACCTCCGGGACAAGAGACACTGAAGCTTTCTTT
few,TRBV20-1,TRBJ2-5,NA,CSANPPPGASWETQYF,TGCAGTGCTAACCCTCCTCCGGGGGCCAGTTGGGAGACCCAGTACTTC